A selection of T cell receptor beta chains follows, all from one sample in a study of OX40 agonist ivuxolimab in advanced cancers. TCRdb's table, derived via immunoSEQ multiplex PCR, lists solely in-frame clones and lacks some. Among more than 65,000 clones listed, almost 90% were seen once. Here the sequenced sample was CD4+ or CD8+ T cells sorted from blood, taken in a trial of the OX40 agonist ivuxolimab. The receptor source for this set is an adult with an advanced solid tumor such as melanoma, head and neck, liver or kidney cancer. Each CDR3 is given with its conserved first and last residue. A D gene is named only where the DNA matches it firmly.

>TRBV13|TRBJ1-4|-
CASSLGAGSNEKLFF
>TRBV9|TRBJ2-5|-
CASSVVGTQTETQYF
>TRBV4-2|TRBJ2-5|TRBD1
CASSPGQGTETQYF
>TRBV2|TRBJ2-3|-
CASRASAFTDTQYF
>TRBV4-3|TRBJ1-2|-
CASSQDHGQLYGYTF
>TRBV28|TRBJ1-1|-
CASSFGGNTEAFF
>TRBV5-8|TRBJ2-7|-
CASSLGQGGVYEQYF
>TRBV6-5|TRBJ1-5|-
CASRQGRQPQHF
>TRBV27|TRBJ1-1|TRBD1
CATKNDRGNTEAFF
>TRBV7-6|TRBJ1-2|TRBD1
CASSFQGVQAGGYTF
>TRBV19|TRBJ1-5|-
CASSDLNQPQHF
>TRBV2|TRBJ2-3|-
CASGRTHTDTQYF
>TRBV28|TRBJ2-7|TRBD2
CASSSQAGGQHEQYF
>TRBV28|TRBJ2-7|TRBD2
CASSLRTSGSLYF
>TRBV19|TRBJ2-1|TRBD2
CASSKGTSGSPVRFF